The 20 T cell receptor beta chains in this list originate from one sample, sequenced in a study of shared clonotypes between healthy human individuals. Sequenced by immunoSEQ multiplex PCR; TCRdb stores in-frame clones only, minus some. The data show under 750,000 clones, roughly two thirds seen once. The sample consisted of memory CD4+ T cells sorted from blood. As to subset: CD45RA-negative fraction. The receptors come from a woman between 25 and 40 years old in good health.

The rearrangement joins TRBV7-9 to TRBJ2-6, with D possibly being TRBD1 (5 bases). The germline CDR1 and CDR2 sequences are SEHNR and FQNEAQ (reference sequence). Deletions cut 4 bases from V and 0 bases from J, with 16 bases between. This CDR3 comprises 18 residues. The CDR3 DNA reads TGTGCCAGCAGCTGGAGATCTCCCAGGGACTCTGGGGCCAACGTCCTGACTTTC. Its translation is CASSWRSPRDSGANVLTF.

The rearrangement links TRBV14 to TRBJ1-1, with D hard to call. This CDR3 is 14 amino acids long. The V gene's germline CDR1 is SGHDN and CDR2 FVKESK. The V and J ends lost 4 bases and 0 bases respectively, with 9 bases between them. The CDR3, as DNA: TGTGCCAGCAGCCTGGGCTATCTGAACACTGAAGCTTTCTTT. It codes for CASSLGYLNTEAFF. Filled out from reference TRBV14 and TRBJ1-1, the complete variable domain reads EAGVTQFPSHSVIEKGQTVTLRCDPISGHDNLYWYRRVMGKEIKFLLHFVKESKQDESGMPNNRFLAERTGGTYSTLKVQPAELEDSGVYFCASSLGYLNTEAFFGQGTRLTVV.

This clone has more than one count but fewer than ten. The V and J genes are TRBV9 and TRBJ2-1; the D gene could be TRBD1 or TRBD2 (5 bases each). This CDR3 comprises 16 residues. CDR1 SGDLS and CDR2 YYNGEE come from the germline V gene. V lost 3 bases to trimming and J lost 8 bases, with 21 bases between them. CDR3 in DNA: TGTGCCAGCAGCGGTAGCCAAGACCCCCGGGGCGATGAGCAGTTCTTC. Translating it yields CASSGSQDPRGDEQFF. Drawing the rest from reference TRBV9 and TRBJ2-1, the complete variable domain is DSGVTQTPKHLITATGQRVTLRCSPRSGDLSVYWYQQSLDQGLQFLIQYYNGEERAKGNILERFSAQQFPDLHSELNLSSLELGDSALYFCASSGSQDPRGDEQFFGPGTRLTVL.

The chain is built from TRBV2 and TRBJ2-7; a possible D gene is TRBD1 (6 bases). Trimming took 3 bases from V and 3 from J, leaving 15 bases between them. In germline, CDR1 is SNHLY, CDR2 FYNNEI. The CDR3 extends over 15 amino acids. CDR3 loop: CASSEGQVPLYEQYF. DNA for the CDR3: TGTGCCAGCAGTGAGGGACAAGTTCCCCTCTACGAGCAGTACTTC. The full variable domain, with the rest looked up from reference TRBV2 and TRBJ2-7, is EPEVTQTPSHQVTQMGQEVILRCVPISNHLYFYWYRQILGQKVEFLVSFYNNEISEKSEIFDDQFSVERPDGSNFTLKIRSTKLEDSAMYFCASSEGQVPLYEQYFGPGTRLTVT.

The CDR3 sequence: CASSEASRVYGYTF. Here the CDR3 DNA reads TGTGCCAGCAGTGAAGCATCGAGGGTTTATGGCTACACCTTC. The rearrangement links TRBV6-1 to TRBJ1-2; D unclear. Looked up from germline, CDR1 is MNHNS and CDR2 is SASEGT. This CDR3 is 14 amino acids long. V lost 0 bases to trimming and J lost 5 bases, with 10 bases between them.

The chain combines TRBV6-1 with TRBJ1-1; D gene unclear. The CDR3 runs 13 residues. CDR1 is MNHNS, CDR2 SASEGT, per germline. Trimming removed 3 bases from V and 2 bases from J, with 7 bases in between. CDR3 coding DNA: TGTGCCAGCAGTGACCAAAAAAACACTGAAGCTTTCTTT. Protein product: CASSDQKNTEAFF.

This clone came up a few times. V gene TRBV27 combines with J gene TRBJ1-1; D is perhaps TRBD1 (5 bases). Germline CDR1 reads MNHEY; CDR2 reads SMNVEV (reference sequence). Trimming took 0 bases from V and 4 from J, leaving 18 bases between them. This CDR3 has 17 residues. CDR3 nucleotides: TGTGCCAGCAGTTTATCGAGGGGTGCGGGATGGAGCACTGAAGCTTTCTTT. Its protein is CASSLSRGAGWSTEAFF.

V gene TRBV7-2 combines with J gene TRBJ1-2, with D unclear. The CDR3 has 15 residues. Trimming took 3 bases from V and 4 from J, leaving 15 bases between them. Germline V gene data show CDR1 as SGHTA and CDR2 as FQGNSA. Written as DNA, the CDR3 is TGTGCCAGCAGCTTCTATTTGATAGATTCCTATGGCTACACCTTC. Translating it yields CASSFYLIDSYGYTF.

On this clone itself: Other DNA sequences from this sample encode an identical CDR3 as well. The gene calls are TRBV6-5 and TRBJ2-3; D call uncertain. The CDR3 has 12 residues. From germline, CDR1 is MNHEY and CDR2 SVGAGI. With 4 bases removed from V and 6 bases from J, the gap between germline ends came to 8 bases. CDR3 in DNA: TGTGCCAGCAGTTCCCAAGCGGATACGCAGTATTTT. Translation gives CASSSQADTQYF.

The CDR3 coding sequence is TGTGCCAGTAGTACGGGACAGAGAAACACCATATATTTT. Encoded protein: CASSTGQRNTIYF. This chain connects TRBV19 to TRBJ1-3; TRBD1 matches at 7 bases. Germline CDR1 reads LNHDA; CDR2 reads SQIVND (reference sequence). The CDR3 totals 13 residues. Losses at the gene ends were 4 bases for V and 5 bases for J; bases not matched to a gene: 2.

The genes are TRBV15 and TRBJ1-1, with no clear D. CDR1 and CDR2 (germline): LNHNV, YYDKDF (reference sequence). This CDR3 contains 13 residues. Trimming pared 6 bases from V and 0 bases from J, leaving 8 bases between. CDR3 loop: CATSTGVNTEAFF. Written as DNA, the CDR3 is TGTGCCACCAGTACCGGGGTGAACACTGAAGCTTTCTTT.

CDR3 nucleotide sequence: TGTGCCAGCAGCCCAGGGGGGTACAGGGGGCCCGATACGCAGTATTTT. Amino acid sequence: CASSPGGYRGPDTQYF. The chain combines TRBV11-2 with TRBJ2-3, with 9 nucleotides matching TRBD1. The germline gives CDR1 SGHAT, CDR2 FQNNGV. The length of the CDR3 is 16 residues. V shed 5 bases, J shed 6 bases, and the junction held 12 bases outside the gene matches. The full variable domain, with the rest looked up from reference TRBV11-2 and TRBJ2-3, is EAGVAQSPRYKIIEKRQSVAFWCNPISGHATLYWYQQILGQGPKLLIQFQNNGVVDDSQLPKDRFSAERLKGVDSTLKIQPAKLEDSAVYLCASSPGGYRGPDTQYFGPGTRLTVL.

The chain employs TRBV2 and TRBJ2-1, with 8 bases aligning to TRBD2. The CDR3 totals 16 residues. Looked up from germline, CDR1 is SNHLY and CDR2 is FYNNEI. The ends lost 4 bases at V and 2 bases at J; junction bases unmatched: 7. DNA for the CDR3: TGTGCCAGCAGTGGTAGCGGGATTACTGCCTACAATGAGCAGTTCTTC. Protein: CASSGSGITAYNEQFF.

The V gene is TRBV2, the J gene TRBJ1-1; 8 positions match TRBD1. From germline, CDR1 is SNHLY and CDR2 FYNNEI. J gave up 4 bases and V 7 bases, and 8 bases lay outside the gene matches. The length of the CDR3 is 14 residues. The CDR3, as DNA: TGTGCCAGCAACCAACAGGGGGGAGGCACTGAAGCTTTCTTT. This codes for CASNQQGGGTEAFF.

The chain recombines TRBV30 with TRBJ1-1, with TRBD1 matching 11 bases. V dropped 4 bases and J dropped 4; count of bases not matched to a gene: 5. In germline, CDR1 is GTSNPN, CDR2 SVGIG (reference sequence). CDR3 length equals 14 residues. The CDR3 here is CAWKGQGGFTEAFF. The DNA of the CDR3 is TGTGCCTGGAAGGGACAGGGGGGCTTCACTGAAGCTTTCTTT.

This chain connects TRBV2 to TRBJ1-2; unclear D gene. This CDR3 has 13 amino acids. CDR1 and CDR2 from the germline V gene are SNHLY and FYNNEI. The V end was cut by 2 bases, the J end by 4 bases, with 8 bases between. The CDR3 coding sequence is TGTGCCAGCAGTGAAACTGGGATCTATGGCTACACCTTC. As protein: CASSETGIYGYTF.

This CDR3 reads CASSPLASSGRARELFF. CDR3 DNA: TGTGCCAGCTCACCACTCGCGTCTAGCGGGAGGGCCCGGGAGCTGTTTTTT. The chain combines TRBV18 with TRBJ2-2; 12 bases agree with TRBD2. Per the germline V gene, CDR1 is KGHSH and CDR2 is LQKENI. Germline trimming cut 1 base from V and 9 bases from J; bases unmatched to any gene: 9. This CDR3 spans 17 amino acids.

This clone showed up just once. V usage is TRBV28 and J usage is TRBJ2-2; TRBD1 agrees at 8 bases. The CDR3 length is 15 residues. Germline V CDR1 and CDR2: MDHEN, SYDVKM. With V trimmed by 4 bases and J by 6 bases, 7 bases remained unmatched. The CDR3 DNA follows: TGTGCCAGCAGTTGGACAGGGTCTGGGTCCGGGGAGCTGTTTTTT. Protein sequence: CASSWTGSGSGELFF.

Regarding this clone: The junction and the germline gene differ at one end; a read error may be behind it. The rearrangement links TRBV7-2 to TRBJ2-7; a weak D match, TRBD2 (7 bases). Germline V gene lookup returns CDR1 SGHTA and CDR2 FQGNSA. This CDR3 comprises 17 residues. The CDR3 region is CASSQELGTGGPYEQYF. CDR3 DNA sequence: TGCGCCAGCAGCCAAGAATTAGGTACCGGGGGGCCCTACGAGCAGTACTTC.

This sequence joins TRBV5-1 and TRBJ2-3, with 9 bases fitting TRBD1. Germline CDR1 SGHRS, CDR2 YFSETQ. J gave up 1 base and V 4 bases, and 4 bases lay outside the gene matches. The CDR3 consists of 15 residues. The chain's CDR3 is CASSRTGEGTDTQYF. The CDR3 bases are TGCGCCAGCAGCCGGACAGGGGAGGGCACAGATACGCAGTATTTT.